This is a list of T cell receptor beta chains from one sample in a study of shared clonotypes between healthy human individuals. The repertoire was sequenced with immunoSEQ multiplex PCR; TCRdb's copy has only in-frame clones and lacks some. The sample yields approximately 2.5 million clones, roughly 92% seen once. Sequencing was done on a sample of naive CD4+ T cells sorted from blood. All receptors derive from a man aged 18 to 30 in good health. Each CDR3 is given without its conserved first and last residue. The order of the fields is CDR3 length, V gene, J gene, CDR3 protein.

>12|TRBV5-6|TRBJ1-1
ASSFQDRNTEAF
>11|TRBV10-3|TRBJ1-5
AISVGESQPQH
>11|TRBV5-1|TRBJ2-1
ASSSPTENEQF
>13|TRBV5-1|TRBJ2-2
ASSLERTNTGELF
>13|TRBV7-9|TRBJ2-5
ASSWGDRGLETQY
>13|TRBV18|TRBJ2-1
ASSPPSVPYNEQF
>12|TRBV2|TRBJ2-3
ASGRDSRTDTQY
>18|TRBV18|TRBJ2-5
ASSSLIPGLAGVSGETQY
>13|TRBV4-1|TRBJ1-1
ASSQQGGFRTEAF
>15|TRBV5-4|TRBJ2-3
ASSLHLAGGSTDTQY
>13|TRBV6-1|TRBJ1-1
ASSEGVRSNTEAF
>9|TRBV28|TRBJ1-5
ASSQGLPQH
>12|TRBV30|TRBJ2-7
AWSPTSGFYEQY
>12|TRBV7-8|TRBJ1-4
ASSLEGVGTVLF
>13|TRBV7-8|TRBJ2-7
ASSLVGTRSYEQY
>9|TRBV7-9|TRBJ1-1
ASSFEREAF
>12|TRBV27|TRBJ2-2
ASSLAEGVGELF
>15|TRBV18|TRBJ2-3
ASSPSSGGRGTDTQY
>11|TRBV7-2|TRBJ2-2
ASRLTNTGELF
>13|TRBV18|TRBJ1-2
ASSPPARDTYGYT
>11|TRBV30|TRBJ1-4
AWRWGLGEKLF
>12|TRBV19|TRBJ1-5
ASSVQGSNQPQH
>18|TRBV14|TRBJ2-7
ASSQDSARGVYSSSYEQY
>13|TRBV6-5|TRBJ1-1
ASSYSRGARTEAF
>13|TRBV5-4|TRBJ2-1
ASSLGTGGYNEQF
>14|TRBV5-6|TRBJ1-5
ASSLATGSGNQPQH
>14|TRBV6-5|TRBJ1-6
ASSYSLASSNSPLH
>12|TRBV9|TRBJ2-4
ASSTGTGGNIQY
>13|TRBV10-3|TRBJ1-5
AISGGEEGNQPQH
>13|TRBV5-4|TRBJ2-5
ASSLVQRGEETQY
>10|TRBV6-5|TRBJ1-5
ASSYGQGSQH
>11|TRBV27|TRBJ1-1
ASSFRANTEAF
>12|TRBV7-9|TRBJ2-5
ASSPTSGEETQY
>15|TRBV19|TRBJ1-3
ASSIPPVQGSGNTIY
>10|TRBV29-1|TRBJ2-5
SVEEGPGTQY
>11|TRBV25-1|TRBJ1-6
ASSDTRNSPLH
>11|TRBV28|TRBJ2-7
ASSLRAPNEQH
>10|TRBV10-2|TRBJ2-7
ASSPTGSEQY
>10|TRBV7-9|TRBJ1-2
ASSLRAYGYT
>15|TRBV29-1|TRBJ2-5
SVEDGGELFRWETQY
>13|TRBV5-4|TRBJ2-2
ASSPPPSNTGELF
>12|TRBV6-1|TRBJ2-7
ASRTQGVSYEQY
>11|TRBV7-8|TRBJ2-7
ASSLDRGYEQY
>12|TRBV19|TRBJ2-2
ASSLQAYTGELF
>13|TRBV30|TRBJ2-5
AWEGGRMSKETQY
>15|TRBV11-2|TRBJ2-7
ASSLALKGRISYEQY